These 22 T cell receptor beta chains were all obtained from the same sample, sequenced in a study of shared clonotypes between healthy human individuals. TCRdb's copy holds only in-frame clones and misses some; the assay was immunoSEQ multiplex PCR. The data contain roughly 2 million clones, roughly 94% of them seen just once; the ten biggest clones take up around 0.13%. What was sequenced was naive CD4+ T cells sorted from blood. The subset is: CD45RA+ positively selected. These TCRs come from a man between 18 and 29 years old in good health.

The chain has TRBV5-1 and TRBJ1-2; D ambiguous. This CDR3 has 14 amino acids. CDR1 and CDR2 from the germline V gene are SGHRS and YFSETQ. The germline V and J ends were trimmed by 3 bases and 6 bases, with 15 bases remaining between them. CDR3 loop: CASSSVPRRDGYTF. The CDR3 DNA reads as TGCGCCAGCAGCTCGGTCCCGCGAAGGGATGGCTACACCTTC.

The V call is TRBV19, the J call TRBJ2-7; D remains ambiguous. V was shortened by 3 bases and J by 1 base, with 13 bases between the two germline ends. The V gene's germline CDR1 is LNHDA and CDR2 SQIVND (reference sequence). CDR3 size: 15 residues. The CDR3 loop reads CASSIAKGSSYEQYF. CDR3 DNA: TGTGCCAGTAGTATTGCCAAAGGTTCATCCTACGAGCAGTACTTC.

The gene calls are TRBV5-1 and TRBJ2-7; D call uncertain. The germline gives CDR1 SGHRS, CDR2 YFSETQ. Trimming removed 1 base at V and 7 bases at J, with 12 bases between. The CDR3 contains 13 residues. The CDR3 DNA is TGCGCCAGCAGCTTGCAAGGGTTTGAAGAGCAGTACTTC. Its protein is CASSLQGFEEQYF.

Note on this clone: Other nucleotide sequences in the sample specify the same CDR3. V usage is TRBV5-1 and J usage is TRBJ1-5; D unclear. The CDR3 loop spans 15 amino acids. Trimming removed 0 bases from V and 0 bases from J, with 7 bases in between. Germline CDR1 SGHRS, CDR2 YFSETQ. The CDR3 protein is CASSLGGYSNQPQHF. Here the CDR3 DNA reads TGCGCCAGCAGCTTGGGGGGATATAGCAATCAGCCCCAGCATTTT.

V and J are TRBV7-2 and TRBJ1-4; D call uncertain. Germline V lookup: CDR1 SGHTA, CDR2 FQGNSA. The CDR3 has 15 amino acids. V was clipped by 2 bases and J by 5 bases, with 12 bases between them. The CDR3 reads CASSLSRVSNEKLFF. The CDR3 DNA reads TGTGCCAGCAGCTTAAGTAGGGTCTCCAATGAAAAACTGTTTTTT.

This chain links TRBV7-9 with TRBJ2-7; 7 bases are shared with TRBD1. The length of the CDR3 is 11 residues. V shed 2 bases, J shed 13 bases, and the junction held 5 bases outside the gene matches. Germline loops: CDR1 SEHNR, CDR2 FQNEAQ (reference sequence). In DNA form, the CDR3 reads TGTGCCAGCAGCTTAACCGGACAGGCCTACTTC. This gives the protein CASSLTGQAYF.

V gene TRBV27 combines with J gene TRBJ2-1; D is uncertain. The CDR3 is made up of 17 amino acids. The V end was cut by 6 bases, the J end by 0 bases, with 18 bases between. Germline values: CDR1 MNHEY, CDR2 SMNVEV (reference sequence). CDR3 DNA sequence: TGTGCCAGCAGCTCAATATTAGGTCGAGTCTCCTACAATGAGCAGTTCTTC. Its translation: CASSSILGRVSYNEQFF.

This chain connects TRBV10-3 to TRBJ2-3; 8 nucleotides match TRBD1. The V and J ends lost 7 bases and 0 bases, in that order; junction bases with no gene match: 6. CDR3 size: 15 residues. Germline lookup yields CDR1 ENHRY and CDR2 SYGVKD. Written as DNA, the CDR3 is TGTGCCATCATGTCAACAGGGGGTAGCACAGATACGCAGTATTTT. Translating gives CAIMSTGGSTDTQYF.

The J gene is TRBJ1-2, the V gene TRBV28; D not resolved. CDR3 size: 15 residues. CDR1 is MDHEN, CDR2 SYDVKM, per germline. Trimming left V 4 bases short and J 2 bases short, with 14 bases between. The CDR3 loop is CASSSRWNGNYGYTF. CDR3 in DNA: TGTGCCAGCAGTTCACGATGGAATGGAAACTATGGCTACACCTTC.

The V gene is TRBV30, the J gene TRBJ1-1; no definite D call. The CDR3 runs 13 residues. V was pared by 7 bases and J by 0 bases, with 12 bases between. CDR1 and CDR2 from the germline V gene are GTSNPN and SVGIG (reference sequence). The CDR3 nucleotides are TGTGCCTTAGACCGGAGTCTGAACACTGAAGCTTTCTTT. Amino acids: CALDRSLNTEAFF.

The chain couples TRBV29-1 to TRBJ2-3; 8 nucleotides match TRBD2. The V segment lost 4 bases and the J segment 6 bases; nucleotides outside the gene matches: 6. This CDR3 spans 13 amino acids. Germline V CDR1 and CDR2: SQVTM, ANQGSEA. In DNA, the CDR3 is TGCAGCGTTGGATTCGGGGGGGTGGATACGCAGTATTTT. Amino acid sequence: CSVGFGGVDTQYF.

The chain joins TRBV7-2 to TRBJ2-5; D remains ambiguous. Trimming removed 6 bases from V and 1 base from J, with 3 bases in between. CDR1 SGHTA and CDR2 FQGNSA come from the germline V gene. The CDR3 contains 11 residues. CDR3 loop: CASRSQETQYF. The CDR3 region has the DNA TGTGCCAGCAGAAGCCAAGAGACCCAGTACTTC.

This clone was seen only once. The J gene is TRBJ2-7, the V gene TRBV5-1; perhaps TRBD2 as D (6 bases). V lost 4 bases, J lost 0 bases, and 14 bases lay in between. This CDR3 comprises 15 residues. Germline V lookup: CDR1 SGHRS, CDR2 YFSETQ. The CDR3 here is CASSPRGAGSYEQYF. DNA for the CDR3: TGCGCCAGCAGCCCCCGCGGGGCTGGCTCCTACGAGCAGTACTTC.

The gene calls are TRBV7-2 and TRBJ2-7; D unclear. This CDR3 region has 13 residues. Trimming cost V 5 bases and J 3 bases, with 11 bases left between them. The germline CDR1 and CDR2 sequences are SGHTA and FQGNSA. DNA of the CDR3: TGTGCCAGCAGCCTGGAGAGTTACTACGAGCAGTACTTC. Translation: CASSLESYYEQYF.

The chain combines TRBV5-6 with TRBJ2-5; D is possibly TRBD1 (6 bases). The CDR3 is 14 amino acids. With 4 bases removed from V and 6 bases from J, the gap between germline ends came to 16 bases. Germline-derived CDR1 and CDR2 are SGHDT and YYEEEE. CDR3 amino acids: CASSPAGGSKTQYF. The CDR3 DNA follows: TGTGCCAGCAGCCCCGCTGGGGGCTCGAAGACCCAGTACTTC.

The chain links TRBV27 to TRBJ2-1, with TRBD2 as a possible D gene (5 bases). Germline V CDR1 and CDR2: MNHEY, SMNVEV (reference sequence). V was pared by 3 bases and J by 3 bases, with 12 bases between. The CDR3 totals 15 residues. For the CDR3, the DNA is TGTGCCAGCAGTTTCTATGGACTGGGCTACAATGAGCAGTTCTTC. Amino acids: CASSFYGLGYNEQFF.

This chain joins TRBV25-1 and TRBJ1-1; D remains ambiguous. CDR1 is MGHDK, CDR2 SYGVNS, per germline. V was trimmed by 1 base and J by 7 bases, leaving 7 bases between them. The CDR3 contains 12 residues. CDR3 region: CASSESVGEAFF. CDR3 sequence (DNA): TGTGCCAGCAGTGAATCTGTGGGTGAAGCTTTCTTT.

This chain joins TRBV6-5 and TRBJ1-1, with unresolved D. Germline V CDR1 and CDR2: MNHEY, SVGAGI. The CDR3 contains 13 residues. Trimming stripped 6 bases from V and 5 bases from J, with 13 bases between. In DNA, the CDR3 is TGTGCCAGCAGCTCCGTTGGGGTTACTGAAGCTTTCTTT. Protein: CASSSVGVTEAFF.

This chain links TRBV5-1 with TRBJ2-2, with TRBD1 matching over 9 bases. Unmatched junction bases numbered 10, after V lost 5 bases and J lost 5 bases. The CDR3 is made up of 16 amino acids. Germline loops: CDR1 SGHRS, CDR2 YFSETQ. In DNA, the CDR3 is TGCGCCAGCAGGAAGAGTGTACAGGGGGCAACCGGGGAGCTGTTTTTT. Its translation: CASRKSVQGATGELFF.

V and J are TRBV7-9 and TRBJ2-1; D perhaps matches TRBD2 (6 bases). Trimming removed 7 bases at V and 7 bases at J, with 20 bases between. CDR1 is SEHNR and CDR2 is FQNEAQ in the germline V gene (reference sequence). The CDR3 is made up of 15 amino acids. The chain's CDR3 is CASTFPRDLRNEQFF. DNA of the CDR3: TGTGCCAGCACCTTTCCGCGGGACTTGAGAAATGAGCAGTTCTTC.

This clone was detected only once. This specimen includes other DNA sequences encoding the same CDR3. This rearrangement joins TRBV5-1 to TRBJ2-5; D might be TRBD1 or TRBD2, each matching 6 bases. V dropped 3 bases and J dropped 5 bases, with 14 bases sitting between them. The CDR3 is 14 amino acids. CDR1 and CDR2 from the germline V gene are SGHRS and YFSETQ. The CDR3 nucleotides are TGCGCCAGCAGCTCCGGGGGCCTGGGGGAGACCCAGTACTTC. This translates into CASSSGGLGETQYF.

The chain has TRBV10-1 and TRBJ2-7, with 9 bases fitting TRBD1. Germline CDR1 reads WNHNN; CDR2 reads SYGVQD (reference sequence). The CDR3 runs 15 residues. Losses at the gene ends were 4 bases for V and 2 bases for J; bases not matched to a gene: 6. DNA of the CDR3: TGCGCCAGCAGTGCTCAAACAGGGGGCCCCTACGAGCAGTACTTC. Encoded protein: CASSAQTGGPYEQYF.